This T cell receptor (beta chain) is drawn from a study of PD-1 blockade in classical Hodgkin lymphoma. Study results and caveats: By C4D1, diversity of CD4+ TCRs had risen significantly, whereas that of CD8+ TCRs had not. Newly diagnosed patients and complete responders had comparable diversity at baseline. When nivolumab was started under 1 year after ASCT, patients were excluded. Newly diagnosed patients reportedly trailed healthy donors in baseline TCR diversity.

Indicated time point: cycle 4 day 1 (C4D1), after 6 weeks of nivolumab. All patients experienced relapse after autologous stem cell transplantation, and brentuximab vedotin exposure was variable. Purification of CD4+ T cells from thawed PBMCs was performed via magnetic negative selection. Germline V lookup: CDR1 SGHNT, CDR2 YYREEE (reference sequence). The ends were cut back, 4 bases at V and 2 bases at J, with 14 bases in the middle. The CDR3 is made up of 15 amino acids. Only in-frame clones appear in the TCRdb table, and some are missing; sequencing was by immunoSEQ multiplex PCR. The table lists around 12,000 clones, around nine tenths of them singletons. Points on this clone: Its antigen is not identified.

The chain combines TRBV5-4 with TRBJ2-3; weak D call: TRBD2 (6 bases). The sample was CD4+ T cells from blood, taken before the fourth cycle of nivolumab. This TCR was sampled from a human donor with classical Hodgkin lymphoma. The CDR3 DNA reads as TGTGCCAGCAGCCCCACTAGCAGCATCACAGATACGCAGTATTTT. Translated: CASSPTSSITDTQYF.